There are many counts of the clone carrying this T cell receptor beta chain. The antigen is undetermined. For TCRbeta, the library was prepared with unique molecular identifiers. TCRdb re-called the PCR reads with MiXCR, one entry per CDR3 protein. The table lists 200,000 to 250,000 distinct CDR3 sequences, about 11% of them singletons. These data originate in a study of T-cell reconstitution after alpha-beta-depleted transplantation in children. This CDR3 contains 16 residues. Germline V gives CDR1 SNHLY, CDR2 FYNNEI. The ends lost 7 bases at V and 0 bases at J; junction bases unmatched: 5. Findings and caveats of the study: It was newly produced T cells that mostly accounted for T-cell counts and diversity one year after transplant. The origin of alpha-beta T cells about two months after transplant was reportedly several hundred expanded graft clones.

The V call is TRBV2, the J call TRBJ2-1, with 11 bases that match TRBD1. This clonotype originated in a child in the first two years of life with acute myeloid leukemia, due to receive a stem cell transplant. The sequenced sample was PBMCs, obtained before TCRalphabeta/CD19-depleted stem cell transplant. The CDR3 loop reads CASKWDRGISYNEQFF. CDR3 bases: TGTGCCAGCAAATGGGACAGGGGGATCTCCTACAATGAGCAGTTCTTC.